This TCR beta chain was identified during a study of OX40 agonist ivuxolimab in advanced cancers. Study-wide context: Antecedent anti-PD-1, anti-PD-L1 or anti-CTLA-4 therapy was permissible, with roughly 36% having received some. Notes on the study in general: CD8+ T cells were the subset that, on average, had more expanded clones than CD4+.

V dropped 3 bases and J dropped 3 bases, with 7 bases sitting between them. Per germline, CDR1 LNHDA and CDR2 SQIVND (reference sequence). This CDR3 comprises 13 residues. A word on this clone: The antigen is undetermined.

Using immunoSEQ multiplex PCR, the repertoire was profiled, and TCRdb retains in-frame clones only, with some absent. Among some 50,000 clones, over 75% were seen once, and the ten largest hold about 0.68%. The TCR originated in an adult with an advanced solid tumor such as melanoma, head and neck, liver or kidney cancer. The input for sequencing was CD4+ or CD8+ T cells sorted from blood, taken in a trial of the OX40 agonist ivuxolimab. The J gene is TRBJ2-3, the V gene TRBV19; tentatively, D is TRBD2 (6 bases). The CDR3 DNA is TGTGCCAGTAGTATCGGGAGAACAGATACGCAGTATTTT. Its protein product is CASSIGRTDTQYF.